This T cell receptor beta chain emerged from a study of blood T cell repertoires in COVID-19. At the level of the study: T cells, B-cell-depleted T cells, or PBMCs supplied cDNA or gDNA.

This table comes from immunoSEQ multiplex PCR, and its TCRdb copy is limited to in-frame clones, with some not included. The table shows tens of thousands of clones, with around 83% occurring only once. This TCR was sampled from a man over 45 with COVID-19, enrolled during active disease. Material for sequencing was peripheral blood.

This CDR3 reads CASSLVTDGRHYEQYF. Written as DNA, the CDR3 is TGTGCCAGCAGCTTGGTTACGGACGGGAGACACTACGAGCAGTACTTC. The chain links TRBV7-3 to TRBJ2-7; D is perhaps TRBD2 (6 bases). Trimming cost V 3 bases and J 3 bases, with 18 bases left between them. The CDR3 extends over 16 amino acids. Germline CDR1 is SGHTA and CDR2 is FQGTGA.